This T cell receptor (beta chain) came from a study of beta chain features in type 1 diabetes. General study points: Type 1 diabetes patients had TCRB CDR3s that were shorter (moderately but significantly so) in all four CD4+ subsets.

Expressed TCRB transcripts were sequenced after all isolated RNA was converted to cDNA. Repertoires were generated with immunoSEQ multiplex PCR, while TCRdb's copy carries only in-frame clones and drops some. In the table there are 120,000 or so clones, approximately 16% of which are singletons. The table lists this clone with a few counts. No antigen is known for it. The TCR sequence derives from a man aged 25-45 years with type 1 diabetes. Sequencing was done on a sample of central memory CD4+ T cells from blood.

This chain's CDR3 is CATSSTANQETQYF. In nucleotides, the CDR3 is TGTGCCACCAGCAGCACGGCGAACCAAGAGACCCAGTACTTC. This rearrangement joins TRBV15 to TRBJ2-5; D remains ambiguous. The CDR3 is 14 amino acids. V was clipped by 3 bases and J by 0 bases, with 8 bases between them. Per germline, CDR1 LNHNV and CDR2 YYDKDF (reference sequence).